Sequencing of this T cell receptor (beta chain) was carried out in a study of somatic mutations in cytotoxic T cells in rheumatoid arthritis. About this clone: Antigen unknown.

The V gene end was trimmed by 1 base and the J gene end by 1 base; junction bases not matched to a gene: 2. This CDR3 is built from 15 residues. The germline V gene has CDR1 SGHNT and CDR2 YYREEE (reference sequence). Per the study methods: Matches to published virus-specific TCRB sequences were rare among patient CD8+ clones larger than 1%. The protocol was immunoSEQ multiplex PCR, while the TCRdb copy is restricted to in-frame clones and leaves out a portion. Clonal size and the V and J genes are those of that table, whereas D and trimming came from the DNA. This sample has roughly 20,000 clones; 75% to 80% occur once, and the top ten carry around 10%. Study-level points and caveats: Which antigens the expanded CD8+ clones targeted was unknown.

This receptor was taken from an adult with rheumatoid arthritis. The sequencing input was CD8+ T cells sorted from blood. The chain carries TRBV5-4 and TRBJ1-2; 9 bases are shared with TRBD1. As DNA, the CDR3 is TGTGCCAGCAGCTTGTGGGACAGGGATAACTATGGCTACACCTTC. The encoded protein is CASSLWDRDNYGYTF.